The 28 T cell receptor beta chains below were found in one sample sequenced in a study of sequential checkpoint blockade in melanoma. The method was immunoSEQ multiplex PCR; TCRdb's version includes in-frame clones alone and lacks a portion of them. The sample gives approximately 1,500 clones, about 25% of which show up once; roughly 11% is in the top ten. Treatment: randomized to nivolumab then ipilimumab (arm A) or the reverse (arm B). Sequencing was performed on tumor tissue (inferred from file names), taken from a patient given nivolumab and ipilimumab in sequence. These receptors were obtained from a human donor with melanoma.

This clone appeared a few times. V gene TRBV14 combines with J gene TRBJ1-1; D gene uncertain. CDR3 length equals 13 residues. Germline CDR1 and CDR2: SGHDN and FVKESK. The V end lost 4 bases, the J end lost 1 base, and 7 bases lay between the germline ends. Here the CDR3 reads CASSPRRNTEAFF. The CDR3 DNA sequence: TGTGCCAGCAGCCCGCGGAGGAACACTGAAGCTTTCTTT.

This rearrangement joins TRBV7-8 to TRBJ2-3; perhaps TRBD2 as D (6 bases). The CDR3 spans 15 residues. The V gene's germline CDR1 is SGHVS and CDR2 FQNEAQ. V dropped 6 bases and J dropped 3 bases, with 16 bases sitting between them. The CDR3 protein is CASSPSRGRTDTQYF. The CDR3 DNA sequence: TGTGCCAGCAGTCCTTCTCGTGGGAGGACAGATACGCAGTATTTT. The variable domain in full, completed from reference TRBV7-8 and TRBJ2-3, reads GAGVSQSPRYKVAKRGQDVALRCDPISGHVSLFWYQQALGQGPEFLTYFQNEAQLDKSGLPSDRFFAERPEGSVSTLKIQRTQQEDSAVYLCASSPSRGRTDTQYFGPGTRLTVL.

The chain has TRBV28 and TRBJ1-5; no definite D call. Germline V CDR1 and CDR2: MDHEN, SYDVKM. The CDR3 has 13 residues. With 5 bases removed from V and 0 bases from J, the gap between germline ends came to 5 bases. The CDR3 region is CASSDTSNQPQHF. For the CDR3, the DNA is TGTGCCAGCAGTGACACTAGCAATCAGCCCCAGCATTTT.

The genes are TRBV7-1 and TRBJ2-5; D possibly matches TRBD1 or TRBD2 (5 bases each). TRBV7-1 falls under the ORF class, with uncertain function. This CDR3 contains 13 residues. V was trimmed by 4 bases and J by 3 bases, leaving 9 bases between them. In nucleotides, the CDR3 is TGTGCCAGCAGCTTAGGGACCAAAGAGACCCAGTACTTC. Its protein is CASSLGTKETQYF.

The V and J genes are TRBV11-3 and TRBJ2-3, with D hard to call. The V and J ends lost 5 bases and 7 bases respectively, with 19 bases between them. Germline CDR1 is SGHNT and CDR2 is YENEEA. The CDR3 contains 15 residues. Here the CDR3 DNA reads TGTGCCAGCAGCCCCGACATCCATGAGTGGAATACGCAGTATTTT. It codes for CASSPDIHEWNTQYF.

The CDR3 DNA sequence: TGTGCCAGCAGCTTAACCCGACAGGGCAATGAGCAGTTCTTC. Amino acids: CASSLTRQGNEQFF. This chain connects TRBV11-3 to TRBJ2-1; TRBD1 matches at 7 bases. This CDR3 has 14 amino acids. Germline V gene lookup returns CDR1 SGHNT and CDR2 YENEEA. J gave up 6 bases and V 2 bases, and 4 bases lay outside the gene matches.

The chain recombines TRBV5-1 with TRBJ2-7; TRBD2 aligns across 13 bases. The germline V gene encodes CDR1 SGHRS and CDR2 YFSETQ. Trimming at V came to 3 bases and at J to 3 bases, leaving 3 bases not matched to a gene. This CDR3 is built from 15 residues. The CDR3 is CASSSGLAGFYEQYF. The CDR3 DNA reads as TGCGCCAGCAGCTCGGGACTAGCGGGGTTCTACGAGCAGTACTTC.

This CDR3 reads CASSSPGQGFVIEQYF. The CDR3 DNA follows: TGTGCCAGCAGTTCTCCGGGACAGGGGTTCGTTATCGAGCAGTACTTC. The chain combines TRBV28 with TRBJ2-7; 10 nucleotides align to TRBD1. The germline V gene has CDR1 MDHEN and CDR2 SYDVKM. V lost 4 bases to trimming and J lost 6 bases; unmatched junction nucleotides: 12. The CDR3 has 16 amino acids.

This clone is labeled medium-sized. The chain joins TRBV6-8 to TRBJ2-1, with D perhaps TRBD2 (6 bases). CDR3 size: 14 residues. With 5 bases removed from V and 7 bases from J, the gap between germline ends came to 15 bases. Germline CDR1 reads MNHGY; CDR2 reads SAAAGT. CDR3 protein: CASSRAGSFNEQFF. CDR3 bases: TGTGCCAGCAGTAGGGCCGGGAGTTTTAATGAGCAGTTCTTC.

This chain joins TRBV16 and TRBJ2-7; the D is unclear. Trimming left V 4 bases short and J 5 bases short, with 18 bases between. CDR1 and CDR2 (germline): KGHSY, FQNENV. The CDR3 has 15 residues. The CDR3 DNA sequence: TGTGCCAGCAGCCCCATAGTGTGGGGAAAACACGAGCAGTACTTC. Translating it yields CASSPIVWGKHEQYF.

The rearrangement joins TRBV14 to TRBJ2-7; the D gene could be TRBD1 or TRBD2 (6 bases each). The CDR3 is 18 residues long. CDR1 is SGHDN, CDR2 FVKESK, per germline. Trimming pared 6 bases from V and 5 bases from J, leaving 29 bases between. CDR3 sequence (DNA): TGTGCCAGCAGGAAAGTGGGGGAAGGGGGGAGTTTGGGCCACGAGCAGTACTTC. Translated, it gives CASRKVGEGGSLGHEQYF.

By its share, this clone is medium-sized. V and J are TRBV6-8 and TRBJ2-7; D ambiguous. CDR1 is MNHGY, CDR2 SAAAGT, per germline. CDR3 size: 14 residues. Trimming shortened V by 6 bases and J by 7 bases, and 19 bases separated the two germline ends. In nucleotides, the CDR3 is TGTGCCAGCAGCTCCCGGACCCGTGTAGTGGAGCAGTACTTC. It translates to CASSSRTRVVEQYF.

This clone was detected only a few times. CDR3: CASSWGTSGITDTQYF. The DNA for the CDR3 is TGTGCCAGCAGCTGGGGGACTAGCGGGATCACAGATACGCAGTATTTT. J is TRBJ2-3 and V is TRBV11-3; 13 nucleotides align to TRBD2. The germline gives CDR1 SGHNT, CDR2 YENEEA. CDR3 length: 16 amino acids. V gave up 4 bases and J gave up 2 bases; unmatched junction bases: 3.

The chain employs TRBV6-8 and TRBJ2-2, with D unresolved. Germline assignment: CDR1 MNHGY and CDR2 SAAAGT. The CDR3 totals 14 residues. V lost 5 bases and J lost 1, with 8 bases in between. The chain's CDR3 is CASSNQRNTGELFF. Here the CDR3 DNA reads TGTGCCAGCAGTAACCAGCGGAACACCGGGGAGCTGTTTTTT.

The genes are TRBV28 and TRBJ1-5, with unresolved D. Between the trimmed V and J ends, which lost 7 bases and 0 bases, there was a span of 13 bases. This CDR3 has 15 residues. Germline V gives CDR1 MDHEN, CDR2 SYDVKM. The CDR3 nucleotides read TGTGCCAGCAAAAAGGGCACAGATAGCAATCAGCCCCAGCATTTT. It encodes CASKKGTDSNQPQHF.

The rearrangement uses TRBV6-8 and TRBJ1-4; D remains ambiguous. Germline assignment: CDR1 MNHGY and CDR2 SAAAGT. V lost 5 bases to trimming and J lost 5 bases, with 24 bases between them. This CDR3 has 18 amino acids. CDR3 sequence (DNA): TGTGCCAGCAGTGACTGTCCAAGTCTCCTAGTCGACAATGAAAAACTGTTTTTT. It encodes CASSDCPSLLVDNEKLFF.

This clone was picked up a small number of times. The CDR3 sequence: CASTPLPGGEQFF. CDR3 nucleotide sequence: TGTGCCAGCACCCCCCTCCCTGGCGGTGAGCAGTTCTTC. This chain connects TRBV12-5 to TRBJ2-1, with D unresolved. The CDR3 loop spans 13 amino acids. Germline V gives CDR1 LGHNT, CDR2 FRNRAP.

This clone occurred a few times. The CDR3 loop is CASSSRDRVTNEQYF. The CDR3 DNA reads as TGTGCCAGCAGCTCCCGGGACAGGGTAACAAACGAGCAGTACTTC. This chain joins TRBV11-3 and TRBJ2-7, with TRBD1 matching 9 bases. Germline CDR1 SGHNT, CDR2 YENEEA. With V trimmed by 4 bases and J by 5 bases, 9 bases remained unmatched. The CDR3 has 15 amino acids.

This clone was recorded a few times. The rearrangement links TRBV12-5 to TRBJ2-1; TRBD2 aligns across 10 bases. The germline V gene has CDR1 LGHNT and CDR2 FRNRAP. This CDR3 comprises 15 residues. CDR3 sequence reads: CASTYLAGVNGEQFF. Written as DNA, the CDR3 is TGTGCCAGCACCTACCTAGCGGGAGTAAATGGTGAGCAGTTCTTC.

The genes are TRBV6-8 and TRBJ2-1, with TRBD2 matching 10 bases. Unmatched junction bases numbered 7, after V lost 4 bases and J lost 4 bases. Germline CDR1 is MNHGY and CDR2 is SAAAGT. The CDR3 has 16 residues. The CDR3 sequence: CASSSYGLAEYNEQFF. The CDR3 coding sequence is TGTGCCAGCAGTTCCTACGGACTAGCGGAATACAATGAGCAGTTCTTC.

This clone was observed a few times. The chain combines TRBV6-8 with TRBJ2-7; 12 positions match TRBD2. The CDR3 extends over 13 amino acids. V lost 8 bases, J lost 4 bases, and 3 bases stayed unmatched. Germline loops: CDR1 MNHGY, CDR2 SAAAGT. The CDR3 region is CASGLAGGYEQYF. CDR3 coding DNA: TGTGCCAGCGGTCTAGCGGGAGGGTACGAGCAGTACTTC.

By proportion, this clone is large. V and J are TRBV11-3 and TRBJ1-1; 10 positions agree with TRBD1. The CDR3 loop spans 14 amino acids. Trimming at V came to 4 bases and at J to 1 base, leaving 0 bases not matched to a gene. Germline V lookup: CDR1 SGHNT, CDR2 YENEEA. CDR3 residues: CASSWTGGNTEAFF. CDR3 nucleotides: TGTGCCAGCAGCTGGACAGGGGGGAACACTGAAGCTTTCTTT. The whole variable domain, filled in from reference TRBV11-3 and TRBJ1-1, reads EAGVVQSPRYKIIEKKQPVAFWCNPISGHNTLYWYLQNLGQGPELLIRYENEEAVDDSQLPKDRFSAERLKGVDSTLKIQPAELGDSAVYLCASSWTGGNTEAFFGQGTRLTVV.

This clone was seen a few times. The chain combines TRBV5-1 with TRBJ2-7; 12 bases line up with TRBD1. J gave up 2 bases and V 4 bases, and 22 bases lay outside the gene matches. Germline assignment: CDR1 SGHRS and CDR2 YFSETQ. The CDR3 contains 21 residues. The CDR3 spells CASSAGTGGVGYREVPYEQYF. CDR3 DNA sequence: TGCGCCAGCAGCGCCGGGACAGGGGGCGTCGGGTATCGGGAGGTACCCTACGAGCAGTACTTC.

This sequence joins TRBV18 and TRBJ1-2, with D perhaps TRBD1 (5 bases). CDR1 and CDR2 (germline): KGHSH, LQKENI. V lost 2 bases and J 8 bases, leaving 18 bases between the germline ends. The CDR3 loop spans 15 amino acids. The CDR3 bases are TGTGCCAGCTCACCAAGGGCCTGGGGGACTGAAGGCTACACCTTC. Protein product: CASSPRAWGTEGYTF.

The genes are TRBV5-1 and TRBJ2-2; 7 bases line up with TRBD1. V gave up 3 bases and J gave up 0 bases; unmatched junction bases: 2. Germline CDR1 is SGHRS and CDR2 is YFSETQ. This CDR3 spans 15 amino acids. For the CDR3, the DNA is TGCGCCAGCAGCTCCCAGGGGGCGAACACCGGGGAGCTGTTTTTT. It codes for CASSSQGANTGELFF.

The table lists this clone with a few counts. The gene calls are TRBV11-3 and TRBJ1-1, with D possibly being TRBD1 (5 bases). V shed 0 bases and J shed 2 bases, with 7 bases lying between them. The CDR3 loop spans 14 amino acids. Per the germline V gene, CDR1 is SGHNT and CDR2 is YENEEA. The CDR3, as DNA: TGTGCCAGCAGCTTAGAGGGGGGAAACACTGAAGCTTTCTTT. As protein: CASSLEGGNTEAFF.

This clone is labeled medium-sized (0.01 to 0.1%). The chain is built from TRBV1 and TRBJ1-5. TRBV1 is annotated as a pseudogene. The CDR3 is 15 residues long. CDR3 loop: CASSQGPRGNQPQHF. The CDR3 nucleotides read TGCGCCAGCAGCCAAGGGCCCCGCGGAAATCAGCCCCAGCATTTT.

As regards this clone: The junction and the germline gene differ at one end; a read error may be behind it. This chain uses TRBV6-8 with TRBJ2-1; TRBD1 agrees at 8 bases. Germline CDR1 is MNHGY and CDR2 is SAAAGT. The CDR3 runs 16 residues. CDR3 protein: CAISGGQGGLDNEQFF. Here the CDR3 DNA reads TGTGCCATCAGTGGTGGACAGGGCGGGTTGGACAATGAGCAGTTCTTC.